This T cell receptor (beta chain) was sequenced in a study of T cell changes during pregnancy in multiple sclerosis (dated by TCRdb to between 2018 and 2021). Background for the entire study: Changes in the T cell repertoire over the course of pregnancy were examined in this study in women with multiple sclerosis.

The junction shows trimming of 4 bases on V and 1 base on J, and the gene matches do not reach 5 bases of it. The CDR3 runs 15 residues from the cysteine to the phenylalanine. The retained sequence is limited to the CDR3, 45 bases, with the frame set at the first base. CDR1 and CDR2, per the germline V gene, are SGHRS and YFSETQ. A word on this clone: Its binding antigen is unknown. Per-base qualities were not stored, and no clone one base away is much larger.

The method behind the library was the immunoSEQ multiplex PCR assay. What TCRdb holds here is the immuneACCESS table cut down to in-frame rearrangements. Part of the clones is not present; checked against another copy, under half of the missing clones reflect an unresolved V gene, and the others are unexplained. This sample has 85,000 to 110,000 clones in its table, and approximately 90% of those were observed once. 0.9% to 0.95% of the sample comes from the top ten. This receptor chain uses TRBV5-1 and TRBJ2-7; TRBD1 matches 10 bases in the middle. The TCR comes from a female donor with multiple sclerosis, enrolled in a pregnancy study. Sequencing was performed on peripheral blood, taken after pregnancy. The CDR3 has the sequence CASSPGTGVSYEQYF. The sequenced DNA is TGCGCCAGCAGCCCCGGGACAGGGGTATCCTACGAGCAGTACTTC.